A single TCR beta chain is shown here with its context. Germline lookup yields CDR1 KGHDR and CDR2 SFDVKD. The CDR3 runs 16 residues. J gave up 3 bases and V 7 bases, and 4 bases lay outside the gene matches. The data were obtained in a study of blood T cell repertoires in COVID-19. In the study overall: Samples came from the United States, Italy and Spain, spanning acute and convalescent COVID-19.

Enrollees, about 18 to 90 years old, lived in 24 US areas. Categorization into cohorts depended on clinical history that participants reported. Using immunoSEQ multiplex PCR, the repertoire was profiled, and TCRdb retains in-frame clones only, with some absent. The sample comprises under 150,000 clones, 80% to 85% of which are singletons, and 5% to 7% rests with the top ten. The chain joins TRBV24-1 to TRBJ1-6; TRBD1 aligns across 11 bases. The sequence came from a woman in her forties or fifties who had been exposed to COVID-19. Sample: PBMCs or T cells enriched from blood (not recorded which). In DNA, the CDR3 is TGTGCCACCAGGGACAGGGGGCCCATCTATAATTCACCCCTCCACTTT. It codes for CATRDRGPIYNSPLHF.